This T cell receptor beta chain was sequenced in a study of OX40 agonist ivuxolimab in advanced cancers. Looking at the study overall: An agonistic anti-OX40 (CD134) antibody, ivuxolimab, was used to treat the patients. People who had prior anti-PD-1, anti-PD-L1 or anti-CTLA-4 therapy could take part, and less than 50% had some.

Individuals having autoimmune disease history or systemic immunosuppression were not enrolled. Sequencing used immunoSEQ multiplex PCR; TCRdb keeps in-frame clones, though not all of them. The data contain approximately 12,000 clones, 65% to 80% of them singletons. The CDR3 runs to 15 residues. Germline CDR1 and CDR2: SNHLY and FYNNEI. Deletions cut 4 bases from V and 2 bases from J, with 15 bases between. The clonotype originates from an adult with an advanced solid tumor such as melanoma, head and neck, liver or kidney cancer. This sequence joins TRBV2 and TRBJ2-7; tentative D call: TRBD1 (6 bases). Source: CD4+ or CD8+ T cells sorted from blood, taken in a trial of the OX40 agonist ivuxolimab. The CDR3 DNA sequence: TGTGCCAGCAGTGTGGAGCCAGGGGCGGCCTACGAGCAGTACTTC. Translation: CASSVEPGAAYEQYF.